This T cell receptor (beta chain) was identified during a study of OX40 agonist ivuxolimab in advanced cancers. The study's findings and limits: Expanded clones belonging to CD8+ T cells outnumbered, on average, those of CD4+. With doses of 0.1 to 3.0 mg/kg, CD4+ and CD8+ blood T cells had undergone clonal expansion by week 6.

Germline V CDR1 and CDR2: MNHEY, SVGAGI. The V end lost 2 bases, the J end lost 5 bases, and 15 bases lay between the germline ends. There are 15 residues in the CDR3. In its sample, this clone was seen once. Its cognate antigen is unknown. The assay was immunoSEQ multiplex PCR, and TCRdb's table has in-frame clones only and misses some. The sample lists about 24,000 clones, 86% occurring once. The sequence was collected from an adult with an advanced solid tumor such as melanoma, head and neck, liver or kidney cancer. Sequencing was performed on CD4+ or CD8+ T cells sorted from blood, taken in a trial of the OX40 agonist ivuxolimab. The rearrangement uses TRBV6-5 and TRBJ1-1; possible D gene TRBD1, 6 bases. The DNA for the CDR3 is TGTGCCAGCAGTTACAGGGACACTAAGGGGACTGAAGCTTTCTTT. It codes for CASSYRDTKGTEAFF.